A single sample is the source of the 12 T cell receptor beta chains below, sequenced in a study of Ad26.COV2.S vaccination and SARS-CoV-2 variants (dated by TCRdb to the early 2020s). This specimen's treatment or condition label, interpreted: approximately 18 received Ad26.COV2.S at low or high dose, single or two shots; 5 received placebo; per-sample allocation not given. Repertoires of vaccine and placebo recipients were sequenced from samples taken on day 63 after the first injection. Receptor amplification or capture employed the immunoSEQ multiplex PCR assay. This is the immuneACCESS table as TCRdb keeps it, with only in-frame sequences that have V and J called. A part of the clones is gone; compared with another copy, unresolved V genes explain less than half, and the rest is unexplained. The sample table contains about 480,000 clones; only one count was recorded for around 90% of them. Roughly 13% of the sample rests with the top ten.

The source material was peripheral blood, sampled in a trial of Ad26.COV2.S vaccine versus placebo. These receptors were collected from a person aged 18-65 years who received the Ad26.COV2.S COVID-19 vaccine or a placebo.

The chain is built from TRBV7-2 and TRBJ2-3, with 9 bases lining up with TRBD2. Germline values: CDR1 SGHTA, CDR2 FQGNSA. Trimming took 1 base from V and 6 from J; bases not matched to a gene: 11. This CDR3 has 17 amino acids. CDR3 loop: CASSLGPSGIIYDTQYF. As DNA, the CDR3 is TGTGCCAGCAGCTTAGGTCCTAGCGGGATAATCTATGATACGCAGTATTTT.

The genes are TRBV11-2 and TRBJ2-7; 14 positions match TRBD2. This CDR3 is built from 17 residues. The germline V gene encodes CDR1 SGHAT and CDR2 FQNNGV. V trimming: 1 base; J trimming: 3 bases; junction bases outside the gene matches: 5. The CDR3 here is CASSLGGTSGSIYEQYF. The CDR3 coding sequence is TGTGCCAGCAGCTTAGGGGGGACTAGCGGGAGTATCTACGAGCAGTACTTC.

The V call is TRBV28, the J call TRBJ2-1; TRBD2 agrees at 8 bases. Trimming removed 2 bases from V and 4 bases from J; junction bases left unmatched: 4. The CDR3 is 15 amino acids. The germline CDR1 and CDR2 sequences are MDHEN and SYDVKM. This CDR3 reads CASSLGGGIYNEQFF. In DNA, the CDR3 is TGTGCCAGCAGTTTAGGCGGGGGGATTTACAATGAGCAGTTCTTC.

The genes are TRBV7-2 and TRBJ1-2; D uncertain. Trimming left V 1 base short and J 6 bases short, with 15 bases between. In germline, CDR1 is SGHTA, CDR2 FQGNSA. The CDR3 has 15 amino acids. The CDR3 coding sequence is TGTGCCAGCAGCTTAGGTGGACTCCCGAGGGATGGCTACACCTTC. This gives the protein CASSLGGLPRDGYTF. Based on the CDR3 plus reference TRBV7-2 and TRBJ1-2, the full variable domain is GAGVSQSPSNKVTEKGKDVELRCDPISGHTALYWYRQSLGQGLEFLIYFQGNSAPDKSGLPSDRFSAERTGGSVSTLTIQRTQQEDSAVYLCASSLGGLPRDGYTFGSGTRLTVV.

The chain uses TRBV18 and TRBJ2-1; 7 bases agree with TRBD1. Trimming took 3 bases from V and 1 from J; bases not matched to a gene: 3. This CDR3 contains 15 residues. Germline V gives CDR1 KGHSH, CDR2 LQKENI. The CDR3 is CASSPGRGSYNEQFF. DNA for the CDR3: TGTGCCAGCTCACCTGGCAGGGGGTCCTACAATGAGCAGTTCTTC.

This clone has a single count. Other DNA sequences in the sample encode the same CDR3. The chain carries TRBV28 and TRBJ1-2; D is ambiguous. The CDR3 is 13 amino acids. The germline V and J ends were trimmed by 5 bases and 0 bases, with 7 bases remaining between them. CDR1 and CDR2 from the germline V gene are MDHEN and SYDVKM. The CDR3 DNA sequence: TGTGCCAGCAGTCTCGGTACTAACTATGGCTACACCTTC. As protein: CASSLGTNYGYTF.

The table lists this clone with a few counts. CDR3 bases: TGTGCCAGTAGTAAGGGCAGGGCTTCAGGAGTCGGGAGTCGGAGCAATCAGCCCCAGCATTTT. It codes for CASSKGRASGVGSRSNQPQHF. J is TRBJ1-5 and V is TRBV19; D might be TRBD1 (5 bases). V was trimmed by 4 bases and J by 1 base, leaving 29 bases between them. Per the germline V gene, CDR1 is LNHDA and CDR2 is SQIVND (reference sequence). The CDR3 loop spans 21 amino acids.

This clone was seen a few times. The chain couples TRBV7-8 to TRBJ2-7; D perhaps matches TRBD1 (7 bases). This CDR3 region has 14 residues. Trimming cost V 5 bases and J 7 bases, with 18 bases left between them. Germline loops: CDR1 SGHVS, CDR2 FQNEAQ. CDR3 protein: CASSRGTELPEQYF. The CDR3 nucleotides are TGTGCCAGCAGCCGCGGGACAGAGCTTCCTGAGCAGTACTTC. The whole variable domain, filled in from reference TRBV7-8 and TRBJ2-7, reads GAGVSQSPRYKVAKRGQDVALRCDPISGHVSLFWYQQALGQGPEFLTYFQNEAQLDKSGLPSDRFFAERPEGSVSTLKIQRTQQEDSAVYLCASSRGTELPEQYFGPGTRLTVT.

This chain uses TRBV4-3 with TRBJ1-6; D call uncertain. V lost 6 bases to trimming and J lost 7 bases, with 16 bases between them. CDR1 is LGHNA, CDR2 YSLEER, per germline. This CDR3 has 15 amino acids. CDR3 DNA: TGCGCCAGCAGTCGGGGTTGGGATTCCAATTCACCCCTCCACTTT. Translation: CASSRGWDSNSPLHF.

This clone was seen a handful of times. The chain uses TRBV19 and TRBJ1-5; D gene ambiguous. The germline V gene has CDR1 LNHDA and CDR2 SQIVND (reference sequence). CDR3 length equals 16 residues. Trimming left V 3 bases short and J 5 bases short, with 17 bases between. The CDR3 protein is CASSIPLGTTYQPQHF. The DNA of the CDR3 is TGTGCCAGTAGTATCCCCCTGGGAACGACCTATCAGCCCCAGCATTTT.

The V call is TRBV3-1 (or the pseudogene TRBV3-2), the J call TRBJ2-2, with D unclear. The CDR3 contains 16 residues. V lost 2 bases, J lost 4 bases, and 14 bases lay in between. Germline V gene sequence: CDR1 LGHDT, CDR2 YNNKEL (reference sequence). In DNA, the CDR3 is TGTGCCAGCAGCCAACCCGGCAGTTACCTCACCGGGGAGCTGTTTTTT. This sequence encodes CASSQPGSYLTGELFF.

The chain links TRBV2 to TRBJ1-6, with a tentative D call TRBD1 (6 bases). The CDR3 is made up of 15 amino acids. The germline CDR1 and CDR2 sequences are SNHLY and FYNNEI. Trimming left V 2 bases short and J 9 bases short, with 14 bases between. The CDR3 spells CASSELAGVGSPLHF. CDR3 nucleotides: TGTGCCAGCAGTGAATTGGCAGGGGTGGGTTCACCCCTCCACTTT.